This passage covers 17 T cell receptor beta chains from one sample sequenced in a study of regulatory T cells in long-lasting Graves disease. iRepertoire HTBI primers and Arm-PCR of CDR3 regions built TCR beta libraries. In TCRdb, the multiplex PCR reads were re-called with MiXCR into one record per CDR3 protein. The sample has 440,000 or so distinct CDR3 sequences; under 15% are singletons. Time point in this sample: newly diagnosed GD, antithyroid drugs for less than 3 months. The TCR library was made from RNA extracted from PBMCs. This same sample was also part of a study on T cells in Graves' hyperthyroidism and ophthalmopathy.

The sample here was peripheral blood mononuclear cells (PBMCs), taken at new diagnosis, from a patient treated with antithyroid drugs. The source is a woman in her twenties or thirties with Graves disease.

This clonotype was seen a handful of times. The V gene is TRBV27, the J gene TRBJ1-1, with 8 bases fitting TRBD1. Germline loops: CDR1 MNHEY, CDR2 SMNVEV (reference sequence). CDR3 length: 12 residues. The V and J ends lost 6 bases and 8 bases, in that order; junction bases with no gene match: 5. The CDR3 DNA reads TGTGCCAGCAGCCACAGGGGGACAGAAGCTTTCTTT. Residues: CASSHRGTEAFF.

In this sample, this clonotype turned up many times. V usage is TRBV5-1 and J usage is TRBJ2-1; D is uncertain. CDR3 length equals 15 residues. V was pared by 1 base and J by 2 bases, with 10 bases between. CDR1 is SGHRS, CDR2 YFSETQ, per germline. The CDR3 loop reads CASSLFGPAYNEQFF. The CDR3 DNA reads TGCGCCAGCAGCTTGTTCGGGCCCGCCTACAATGAGCAGTTCTTC.

The chain carries TRBV20-1 and TRBJ2-1; TRBD2 aligns across 12 bases. This CDR3 has 15 amino acids. J lost 6 bases, V lost 5 bases, and 8 bases had no gene match. The germline V gene has CDR1 DFQATT and CDR2 SNEGSKA (reference sequence). CDR3 amino acids: CSAALLAGGLNEQFF. CDR3 in DNA: TGCAGTGCTGCCTTACTAGCGGGAGGACTCAATGAGCAGTTCTTC.

The rearrangement joins TRBV20-1 to TRBJ2-3; TRBD2 matches at 8 bases. The CDR3 runs to 15 residues. With 6 bases clipped from V and 4 bases from J, the junction kept 12 bases outside the gene matches. The germline gives CDR1 DFQATT, CDR2 SNEGSKA (reference sequence). The CDR3 sequence: CSAGGGGLVADTQYF. The CDR3, as DNA: TGCAGTGCGGGGGGGGGGGGACTAGTCGCAGATACGCAGTATTTT.

The V call is TRBV5-8, the J call TRBJ2-3; 12 bases are shared with TRBD2. The V segment lost 2 bases and the J segment 4 bases; nucleotides outside the gene matches: 8. The CDR3 covers 17 residues. Germline V gene data show CDR1 as SGHTS and CDR2 as YDEGEE. Here the CDR3 DNA reads TGTGCCAGCAGCTTCCCTAAACTAGCGGGAGGCGCAGATACGCAGTATTTT. Encoded protein: CASSFPKLAGGADTQYF.

This clonotype was picked up many times. This chain links TRBV6-2 or TRBV6-3 with TRBJ2-1; the match to TRBD2 covers 9 bases. Trimming cost V 6 bases and J 12 bases; bases outside gene matches: 18. Germline V gene data show CDR1 as MNHEY and CDR2 as SVGEGT. The CDR3 contains 16 residues. The CDR3 bases are TGTGCCAGCAGCCCGTCCAGGCCTAGCGGGATGGGAGGGCAGTTCTTC. It is translated as CASSPSRPSGMGGQFF.

This clonotype was detected many times. The chain links TRBV9 to TRBJ2-3; 9 nucleotides line up with TRBD2. The CDR3 extends over 16 amino acids. Germline CDR1 SGDLS, CDR2 YYNGEE. After removal of 0 bases from V and 1 base from J, the junction contained 3 bases not matched to a gene. The CDR3 is CASSVGASGGTDTQYF. CDR3 DNA sequence: TGTGCCAGCAGCGTAGGGGCTAGCGGGGGCACAGATACGCAGTATTTT.

This clonotype was seen many times. In DNA, the CDR3 is TGTGCCAGCACTCAGGGCCATACGCAGTATTTT. Its protein is CASTQGHTQYF. V gene TRBV5-6 combines with J gene TRBJ2-3, with TRBD1 as a possible D gene (5 bases). V was shortened by 6 bases and J by 7 bases, with 9 bases between the two germline ends. Germline V gives CDR1 SGHDT, CDR2 YYEEEE. The CDR3 covers 11 residues.

The V gene is TRBV29-1, the J gene TRBJ2-6, with D tentatively TRBD2 (5 bases). V was clipped by 3 bases and J by 0 bases, with 18 bases between them. Germline loops: CDR1 SQVTM, CDR2 ANQGSEA. The CDR3 is made up of 18 amino acids. CDR3 bases: TGCAGCGTTGAGGGTCCTAGCCTTCTGAGCTCTGGGGCCAACGTCCTGACTTTC. It translates to CSVEGPSLLSSGANVLTF.

This clonotype was picked up many times. The CDR3 loop is CASSLGFGLSENQPQHF. DNA for the CDR3: TGTGCCAGCAGTTTAGGGTTTGGGCTGTCAGAGAATCAGCCCCAGCATTTT. The chain is built from TRBV12-3 or TRBV12-4 and TRBJ1-5; no clear D gene. CDR3 size: 17 residues. V lost 1 base, J lost 4 bases, and 17 bases lay in between.

The table lists this clonotype with many counts. The chain has TRBV15 and TRBJ2-1; 8 bases are shared with TRBD1. Germline CDR1 and CDR2: LNHNV and YYDKDF (reference sequence). The CDR3 contains 16 residues. V was clipped by 5 bases and J by 12 bases; unmatched bases: 18. CDR3 sequence reads: CATSVVRTGSLYWQFF. DNA of the CDR3: TGTGCCACCAGCGTAGTCAGGACAGGGAGCTTATACTGGCAGTTCTTC.

This clonotype was recorded a few times. The chain is built from TRBV29-1 and TRBJ1-1; D is undetermined. The CDR3 is 11 residues long. V lost 4 bases to trimming and J lost 4 bases, with 7 bases between them. Germline CDR1 reads SQVTM; CDR2 reads ANQGSEA. The CDR3 DNA is TGCAGCGTTGGAGGGTTCACTGAAGCTTTCTTT. This sequence encodes CSVGGFTEAFF.

At least ten counts were recorded for this clonotype. The chain carries TRBV2 and TRBJ2-2; 12 bases align to TRBD2. Trimming cost V 10 bases and J 3 bases; bases outside gene matches: 12. This CDR3 contains 17 residues. Germline values: CDR1 SNHLY, CDR2 FYNNEI. In DNA, the CDR3 is TGTGCCATCACCGGGACTAGCGGGCTACGGGACACCGGGGAGCTGTTTTTT. Its protein product is CAITGTSGLRDTGELFF.

The chain uses TRBV9 and TRBJ2-1; D is unresolved. V lost 2 bases and J lost 4, with 16 bases in between. The length of the CDR3 is 16 residues. From germline, CDR1 is SGDLS and CDR2 YYNGEE. The CDR3, as DNA: TGTGCCAGCAGCGTGTACGGCGGTAAAATTTACAATGAGCAGTTCTTC. This codes for CASSVYGGKIYNEQFF.

This clonotype came up many times. This chain joins TRBV6-8 and TRBJ1-2; no clear D gene. The CDR3 sequence is 11 residues long. Germline V gene sequence: CDR1 MNHGY, CDR2 SAAAGT. Trimming took 2 bases from V and 6 from J, leaving 4 bases between them. Here the CDR3 reads CASSYPHGYTF. The CDR3 DNA sequence: TGTGCCAGCAGTTACCCTCATGGCTACACCTTC.

Turning to this clonotype: This could be a read error, since a much larger clone is one nucleotide away. The chain joins TRBV19 to TRBJ2-1; TRBD2 agrees at 11 bases. Germline CDR1 and CDR2: LNHDA and SQIVND (reference sequence). This CDR3 spans 14 amino acids. This CDR3 is CASIGSSGRYEQSF. Written as DNA, the CDR3 is TGTGCCAGTATAGGGTCTAGCGGGAGGTATGAGCAGTCCTTC.

The table lists this clonotype with many counts. The gene calls are TRBV11-1 and TRBJ2-2; D perhaps matches TRBD1 (6 bases). Trimming removed 4 bases from V and 5 bases from J, with 11 bases in between. This CDR3 spans 14 amino acids. The germline gives CDR1 SGHAT, CDR2 FQDESV (reference sequence). The CDR3 is CASSWTVLTGELFF. The CDR3 nucleotides read TGTGCCAGCAGCTGGACAGTTTTGACCGGGGAGCTGTTTTTT.